Below are 21 T cell receptor beta chains sequenced from a single sample in a study of cytomegalovirus exposure and HLA in healthy donors. The PCR contained 60 Vbeta and 13 Jbeta primers. The assay was immunoSEQ multiplex PCR, and TCRdb's table has in-frame clones only and misses some. The sample carries 220,000 or so clones, around 75% recorded once. Sequencing was done on a sample of PBMCs. These receptors all stem from a woman in her thirties in good health and CMV-seronegative.

For this clone: In the same sample, other DNA sequences code for this CDR3. The V call is TRBV15, the J call TRBJ1-3; tentative D call: TRBD1 (5 bases). CDR3 length: 15 amino acids. The germline V gene encodes CDR1 LNHNV and CDR2 YYDKDF (reference sequence). Trimming shortened V by 0 bases and J by 1 base, and 7 bases separated the two germline ends. CDR3 sequence (DNA): TGTGCCACCAGCAGAGATCGGGGGTCTGGAAACACCATATATTTT. Translation: CATSRDRGSGNTIYF. The full variable domain, with the rest looked up from reference TRBV15 and TRBJ1-3, is DAMVIQNPRYQVTQFGKPVTLSCSQTLNHNVMYWYQQKSSQAPKLLFHYYDKDFNNEADTPDNFQSRRPNTSFCFLDIRSPGLGDTAMYLCATSRDRGSGNTIYFGEGSWLTVV.

Written as DNA, the CDR3 is TGTGCCAGCAGCGAGTCAGTGGGGGGAGGGACTGAAGCTTTCTTT. Amino acids: CASSESVGGGTEAFF. V gene TRBV27 combines with J gene TRBJ1-1; D is possibly TRBD1 (5 bases). The CDR3 contains 15 residues. Trimming took 6 bases from V and 5 from J, leaving 19 bases between them. The germline V gene encodes CDR1 MNHEY and CDR2 SMNVEV (reference sequence).

The chain has TRBV18 and TRBJ2-1; 7 bases match TRBD2. CDR1 is KGHSH, CDR2 LQKENI, per germline. The V segment lost 3 bases and the J segment 6 bases; nucleotides outside the gene matches: 11. The CDR3 totals 16 residues. The CDR3, as DNA: TGTGCCAGCTCACCTCCCACTAGCGTTGGGATCAATGAGCAGTTCTTC. This encodes CASSPPTSVGINEQFF.

A remark on this clone: At one of its ends the junction is not consistent with the germline gene, which may arise from a read error. The J gene is TRBJ2-1, the V gene TRBV7-9; D is unclear. The CDR3 loop spans 12 amino acids. Germline V gives CDR1 SEHNR, CDR2 FQNEAQ (reference sequence). The CDR3 DNA follows: TGTTCCAGCAGTCGGTCCAACAATGAGCAGTTCTTC. This translates into CSSSRSNNEQFF. The complete variable domain, with remaining parts taken from reference TRBV7-9 and TRBJ2-1, reads DTGVSQNPRHKITKRGQNVTFRCDPISEHNRLYWYRQTLGQGPEFLTYFQNEAQLEKSRLLSDRFSAERPKGSFSTLEIQRTEQGDSAMYLCSSSRSNNEQFFGPGTRLTVL.

The chain links TRBV6-5 to TRBJ1-5, with unresolved D. The CDR3 extends over 14 amino acids. Trimming stripped 5 bases from V and 1 base from J, with 9 bases between. Germline-derived CDR1 and CDR2 are MNHEY and SVGAGI. This CDR3 is CASSVRGSNQPQHF. The CDR3 coding sequence is TGTGCCAGCAGTGTTCGGGGAAGCAATCAGCCCCAGCATTTT.

The chain employs TRBV5-4 and TRBJ2-7; TRBD1 matches 9 bases. Germline lookup yields CDR1 SGHNT and CDR2 YYREEE (reference sequence). The CDR3 is 15 amino acids. The junction had 6 bases not matched to a gene; V was cut back by 3 bases and J by 2 bases. The CDR3 DNA reads TGTGCCAGCAGCTACAAGGGACAGGGACCCTACGAGCAGTACTTC. It codes for CASSYKGQGPYEQYF.

This clone came up a few times. This chain's CDR3 is CASSSARGNIQYF. The CDR3 coding sequence is TGTGCCAGCAGTTCCGCCCGGGGGAACATTCAGTACTTC. This rearrangement joins TRBV6-1 to TRBJ2-4, with D perhaps matching TRBD2 (6 bases). Germline values: CDR1 MNHNS, CDR2 SASEGT. The CDR3 has 13 amino acids. The V end lost 5 bases, the J end lost 7 bases, and 12 bases lay between the germline ends.

This chain uses TRBV14 with TRBJ1-1, with D unclear. CDR1 SGHDN and CDR2 FVKESK come from the germline V gene. This CDR3 comprises 12 residues. The ends were cut back, 0 bases at V and 7 bases at J, with 6 bases in the middle. The DNA of the CDR3 is TGTGCCAGCAGCCAAGACGCACTTGAAGCTTTCTTT. It is translated as CASSQDALEAFF.

The chain combines TRBV19 with TRBJ2-7, with D tentatively TRBD2 (6 bases). Trimming took off 6 bases at V and 3 bases at J, with 15 bases between the two ends. Germline CDR1 and CDR2: LNHDA and SQIVND (reference sequence). This CDR3 spans 14 amino acids. CDR3 DNA: TGTGCCAGTAGCTCTGGACCGGGAGTCTACGAGCAGTACTTC. Amino acids: CASSSGPGVYEQYF. The variable domain in full, completed from reference TRBV19 and TRBJ2-7, reads DGGITQSPKYLFRKEGQNVTLSCEQNLNHDAMYWYRQDPGQGLRLIYYSQIVNDFQKGDIAEGYSVSREKKESFPLTVTSAQKNPTAFYLCASSSGPGVYEQYFGPGTRLTVT.

The rearrangement uses TRBV6-1 and TRBJ1-1; the D gene is possibly TRBD1 (5 bases). The CDR3 runs to 14 residues. Germline loops: CDR1 MNHNS, CDR2 SASEGT. Trimming cost V 6 bases and J 2 bases, with 13 bases left between them. The CDR3 DNA reads TGTGCCAGCAGCCCAAGGACACGAAACACTGAAGCTTTCTTT. The encoded protein is CASSPRTRNTEAFF.

CDR3 region: CASSVVRGREVNTEAFF. The CDR3 DNA is TGTGCCAGCAGCGTAGTGAGGGGGCGCGAAGTGAACACTGAAGCTTTCTTT. This chain joins TRBV9 and TRBJ1-1; TRBD1 matches at 7 bases. Germline lookup yields CDR1 SGDLS and CDR2 YYNGEE. The CDR3 contains 17 residues. Trimming at V came to 0 bases and at J to 0 bases, leaving 8 bases not matched to a gene. Supplemented by reference TRBV9 and TRBJ1-1, the full variable domain reads DSGVTQTPKHLITATGQRVTLRCSPRSGDLSVYWYQQSLDQGLQFLIQYYNGEERAKGNILERFSAQQFPDLHSELNLSSLELGDSALYFCASSVVRGREVNTEAFFGQGTRLTVV.

This chain joins TRBV6-1 and TRBJ1-5; TRBD1 matches at 10 bases. Germline trimming cut 2 bases from V and 3 bases from J; bases unmatched to any gene: 7. The CDR3 is 17 residues long. CDR1 is MNHNS, CDR2 SASEGT, per germline. The chain's CDR3 is CASSEMDRGIFNQPQHF. The CDR3 region has the DNA TGTGCCAGCAGTGAAATGGACAGGGGGATTTTCAATCAGCCCCAGCATTTT.

The V and J genes are TRBV7-9 and TRBJ1-2; 8 bases match TRBD1. From germline, CDR1 is SEHNR and CDR2 FQNEAQ (reference sequence). This CDR3 is 13 amino acids long. J gave up 8 bases and V 5 bases, and 7 bases lay outside the gene matches. The CDR3 coding sequence is TGTGCCAGCAGCCCAGGGGGCCCGCGGGGCTACACCTTC. Protein sequence: CASSPGGPRGYTF. Based on the CDR3 plus reference TRBV7-9 and TRBJ1-2, the full variable domain is DTGVSQNPRHKITKRGQNVTFRCDPISEHNRLYWYRQTLGQGPEFLTYFQNEAQLEKSRLLSDRFSAERPKGSFSTLEIQRTEQGDSAMYLCASSPGGPRGYTFGSGTRLTVV.

This clone was picked up many times. CDR3 loop: CASSLAGHF. The CDR3 DNA sequence: TGTGCCAGCAGCCTGGCAGGGCATTTT. The V call is TRBV6-6, the J call TRBJ1-5; D is unresolved. The CDR3 runs 9 residues. With 6 bases removed from V and 15 bases from J, the gap between germline ends came to 9 bases. Germline V gene data show CDR1 as MNHNY and CDR2 as SVGAGI (reference sequence).

The chain combines TRBV9 with TRBJ2-3; TRBD2 matches 8 bases. CDR3 length: 21 residues. The germline CDR1 and CDR2 sequences are SGDLS and YYNGEE. The trim removed 1 base at V and 4 bases at J, leaving 23 bases unmatched. The CDR3 here is CASSVPRTATGGAGEPDTQYF. CDR3 nucleotide sequence: TGTGCCAGCAGCGTACCTCGTACCGCAACGGGGGGAGCGGGAGAACCAGATACGCAGTATTTT. The entire variable domain, with the rest obtained from reference TRBV9 and TRBJ2-3, is as follows: DSGVTQTPKHLITATGQRVTLRCSPRSGDLSVYWYQQSLDQGLQFLIQYYNGEERAKGNILERFSAQQFPDLHSELNLSSLELGDSALYFCASSVPRTATGGAGEPDTQYFGPGTRLTVL.

The chain is built from TRBV30 and TRBJ2-6, with D perhaps matching TRBD2 (5 bases). The V end lost 7 bases, the J end lost 1 base, and 8 bases lay between the germline ends. Germline V lookup: CDR1 GTSNPN, CDR2 SVGIG (reference sequence). CDR3 size: 13 residues. The CDR3 sequence is CASGLSGANVLTF. The CDR3, as DNA: TGTGCCTCCGGACTTTCTGGGGCCAACGTCCTGACTTTC.

Worth noting for this clone: The junction shows a germline mismatch at one end, possibly a read error. The chain couples TRBV7-7 to TRBJ2-5; 8 bases align to TRBD1. The CDR3 spans 15 residues. Per the germline V gene, CDR1 is SSHAT and CDR2 is FNYEAQ (reference sequence). The CDR3 sequence: CASSPGDRQQETQYF. CDR3 sequence (DNA): TGTGCTAGCAGCCCTGGGGACAGGCAACAAGAGACCCAGTACTTC.

This sequence joins TRBV6-1 and TRBJ1-5; 11 bases map to TRBD1. V lost 1 base and J lost 1; bases outside the gene matches: 6. There are 18 residues in the CDR3. The germline gives CDR1 MNHNS, CDR2 SASEGT. CDR3 sequence: CASSEGTGGNWSNQPQHF. The CDR3 DNA follows: TGTGCCAGCAGTGAAGGGACAGGGGGCAATTGGAGCAATCAGCCCCAGCATTTT.

The chain combines TRBV6-1 with TRBJ1-1; no definite D call. This CDR3 contains 14 residues. Per germline, CDR1 MNHNS and CDR2 SASEGT. V was shortened by 5 bases and J by 7 bases, with 17 bases between the two germline ends. The CDR3 sequence: CASSSWASEGEAFF. The DNA of the CDR3 is TGTGCCAGCAGTTCATGGGCCTCGGAGGGTGAAGCTTTCTTT.

The gene calls are TRBV29-1 and TRBJ1-2; 7 bases align to TRBD1. V trimming: 6 bases; J trimming: 4 bases; junction bases outside the gene matches: 5. Germline V lookup: CDR1 SQVTM, CDR2 ANQGSEA. The CDR3 is made up of 12 amino acids. The CDR3 nucleotides are TGCAGCGTATCGGGACAGCTCTATGGCTACACCTTC. It yields the protein CSVSGQLYGYTF.

V usage is TRBV27 and J usage is TRBJ2-2; TRBD2 aligns across 11 bases. V shed 5 bases and J 3 bases; nucleotides not matched to a gene: 11. Germline values: CDR1 MNHEY, CDR2 SMNVEV (reference sequence). The CDR3 covers 18 residues. CDR3 coding DNA: TGTGCCAGCAGTCCAGGACTAGCGGGTCTATGGCACACCGGGGAGCTGTTTTTT. Encoded protein: CASSPGLAGLWHTGELFF.